The 7 T cell receptor beta chains listed next were all sequenced from one sample in a study of vaccination and CD4 T cells after COVID-19. Treatment specified: approximately 9-day PBMC culture with coronavirus spike peptide pools or control peptides (ViraFEST assay). These receptors have no identified antigens. The Oncomine TCR Beta short-read assay generated sequence data from the DNA of cultured CD4+ T cells. TCRdb reprocessed the PCR reads via MiXCR and lists one record per CDR3 protein. The sample contains about 14,000 distinct CDR3 sequences, about 50% of which appear only once. Sequencing input: CD4+ T cells from blood, cultured in vitro. These receptors all come from a human donor who had recovered from COVID-19.

This chain uses TRBV7-3 with TRBJ2-5; TRBD1 matches at 8 bases. The CDR3 consists of 13 residues. Germline CDR1 is SGHTA and CDR2 is FQGTGA. The V gene end was trimmed by 1 base and the J gene end by 5 bases; junction bases not matched to a gene: 0. CDR3 in amino acids: CASSLRQGETQYF. CDR3 DNA sequence: TGTGCCAGCAGCTTAAGACAGGGGGAGACCCAGTACTTC.

This clonotype was seen a handful of times. The V call is TRBV20-1, the J call TRBJ2-7; D gene unclear. Germline V gene lookup returns CDR1 DFQATT and CDR2 SNEGSKA (reference sequence). Between the trimmed V and J ends, which lost 2 bases and 5 bases, there was a span of 19 bases. The CDR3 loop spans 15 amino acids. In DNA, the CDR3 is TGCAGTGCTAGACCTGCTAAAATGCTTCTGGACGAGCAGTACTTC. Protein: CSARPAKMLLDEQYF.

This clonotype was picked up a small number of times. The chain couples TRBV20-1 to TRBJ2-2; 12 positions agree with TRBD2. The CDR3 sequence is 14 residues long. The J segment lost 6 bases and the V segment lost 5 bases, leaving 4 bases of the junction unmatched. The germline CDR1 and CDR2 sequences are DFQATT and SNEGSKA (reference sequence). The DNA for the CDR3 is TGCAGTGCTGGAGGACTAGCGGGATCCGGGGAGCTGTTTTTT. Protein product: CSAGGLAGSGELFF.

V gene TRBV24-1 combines with J gene TRBJ2-1; 7 nucleotides line up with TRBD1. The CDR3 has 14 residues. CDR1 KGHDR and CDR2 SFDVKD come from the germline V gene. V was pared by 9 bases and J by 5 bases, with 9 bases of the junction left unmatched. CDR3 protein: CATERTGKHNEQFF. The CDR3 DNA reads TGTGCCACCGAGCGGACAGGTAAACACAATGAGCAGTTCTTC.

The chain couples TRBV20-1 to TRBJ1-2; possibly TRBD1 for D (6 bases). Trimming took off 2 bases at V and 2 bases at J, with 12 bases between the two ends. The germline V gene encodes CDR1 DFQATT and CDR2 SNEGSKA (reference sequence). This CDR3 region has 14 residues. The CDR3 DNA follows: TGCAGTGCTAGACCCGCGACAGGAAACTATGGCTACACCTTC. This sequence encodes CSARPATGNYGYTF.

This clonotype has more than one count but fewer than ten. The rearrangement links TRBV7-9 to TRBJ1-2; D is unresolved. The germline V and J ends were trimmed by 5 bases and 0 bases, with 13 bases remaining between them. CDR1 and CDR2 from the germline V gene are SEHNR and FQNEAQ (reference sequence). CDR3 length: 15 amino acids. The CDR3 loop is CASSTLKGPNYGYTF. The DNA of the CDR3 is TGTGCCAGCAGCACCTTGAAGGGCCCTAACTATGGCTACACCTTC.

There are a few counts of this clonotype. The genes are TRBV10-3 and TRBJ1-5; D is possibly TRBD1 (6 bases). CDR1 and CDR2 (germline): ENHRY, SYGVKD. V dropped 10 bases and J dropped 3 bases, with 16 bases sitting between them. The length of the CDR3 is 14 residues. For the CDR3, the DNA is TGTGCCACGACGACCGACAGGATCAATCAGCCCCAGCATTTT. Translated, it gives CATTTDRINQPQHF.